This entry lists 17 T cell receptor beta chains sequenced from one sample in a study of CD8 T cells in ankylosing spondylitis. The study's findings and limits: A TCR beta motif made of about 8 highly homologous variants seemed typical of ankylosing spondylitis blood.

These receptors' targets are unknown. Each CDR3 protein is one row after TCRdb ran MiXCR on the 5' RACE reads. In the table there are some 800,000 distinct CDR3 sequences, about 11% of which are singletons. The sample was blood, either unsorted or a sorted T cell fraction (not recorded which). Receptor source: a male donor with ankylosing spondylitis.

The sample holds a few counts of this clonotype. Here the CDR3 reads CASSAGTAYQETQYF. CDR3 sequence (DNA): TGCGCCAGCAGCGCCGGGACAGCGTACCAAGAGACCCAGTACTTC. The chain recombines TRBV5-1 with TRBJ2-5, with TRBD1 matching over 7 bases. The V segment lost 4 bases and the J segment 0 bases; nucleotides outside the gene matches: 6. Germline assignment: CDR1 SGHRS and CDR2 YFSETQ. The CDR3 loop spans 15 amino acids.

This clonotype was seen a handful of times. This chain links TRBV5-6 with TRBJ2-7, with 7 bases identical to TRBD1. Germline V gene data show CDR1 as SGHDT and CDR2 as YYEEEE. J was trimmed by 6 bases and V by 4 bases; bases with no gene match: 13. The CDR3 has 15 residues. The chain's CDR3 is CASSHTGQVTGEQYF. CDR3 coding DNA: TGTGCCAGCAGCCATACCGGACAGGTAACAGGCGAGCAGTACTTC. Complete variable domain (other parts from reference TRBV5-6 and TRBJ2-7): DAGVTQSPTHLIKTRGQQVTLRCSPKSGHDTVSWYQQALGQGPQFIFQYYEEEERQRGNFPDRFSGHQFPNYSSELNVNALLLGDSALYLCASSHTGQVTGEQYFGPGTRLTVT.

This clonotype was seen a few times. V is TRBV20-1 and J is TRBJ2-1; D is unresolved. Germline V lookup: CDR1 DFQATT, CDR2 SNEGSKA (reference sequence). V lost 2 bases and J lost 0, with 14 bases in between. CDR3 length: 16 residues. The CDR3 region is CSARSALGSSYNEQFF. Here the CDR3 DNA reads TGCAGTGCTAGATCCGCCCTGGGAAGCTCCTACAATGAGCAGTTCTTC.

The chain carries TRBV12-3 or TRBV12-4 and TRBJ2-1, with 8 positions matching TRBD2. V lost 5 bases, J lost 4 bases, and 13 bases stayed unmatched. The CDR3 extends over 17 amino acids. CDR3 in DNA: TGTGCCAGCAGTCCGCCCGGGGGACTAGGGAAATACAATGAGCAGTTCTTC. This codes for CASSPPGGLGKYNEQFF.

J is TRBJ2-1 and V is TRBV30, with 9 bases identical to TRBD2. J lost 5 bases, V lost 2 bases, and 4 bases had no gene match. The germline V gene has CDR1 GTSNPN and CDR2 SVGIG (reference sequence). This CDR3 is built from 14 residues. CDR3 nucleotides: TGTGCCTGGAGTAGGCTAGCGGGGAACAATGAGCAGTTCTTC. Translated: CAWSRLAGNNEQFF.

The chain is built from TRBV9 and TRBJ2-1; D remains ambiguous. Trimming stripped 4 bases from V and 9 bases from J, with 14 bases between. This CDR3 comprises 13 residues. CDR1 is SGDLS and CDR2 is YYNGEE in the germline V gene. The CDR3, as DNA: TGTGCCAGCAGCATCTCCCTTCCGGGTGAGCAGTTCTTC. It translates to CASSISLPGEQFF.

The J gene is TRBJ2-1, the V gene TRBV7-9; 14 nucleotides align to TRBD2. The V segment lost 6 bases and the J segment 2 bases; nucleotides outside the gene matches: 6. The CDR3 covers 17 residues. Germline CDR1 reads SEHNR; CDR2 reads FQNEAQ (reference sequence). CDR3: CASRETSGRVAYNEQFF. DNA of the CDR3: TGTGCCAGCAGGGAGACTAGCGGGAGGGTGGCCTACAATGAGCAGTTCTTC.

The V and J genes are TRBV20-1 and TRBJ1-2, with 8 bases identical to TRBD1. The CDR3 contains 15 residues. Germline V gene data show CDR1 as DFQATT and CDR2 as SNEGSKA (reference sequence). Germline trimming cut 7 bases from V and 2 bases from J; bases unmatched to any gene: 12. The chain's CDR3 is CSGTQGVRTNYGYTF. The CDR3 nucleotides read TGCAGTGGGACACAGGGGGTCCGCACGAACTATGGCTACACCTTC.

This clonotype was recorded a few times. The chain links TRBV7-2 to TRBJ1-2; D gene ambiguous. Germline CDR1 and CDR2: SGHTA and FQGNSA. With 5 bases removed from V and 4 bases from J, the gap between germline ends came to 14 bases. The CDR3 runs 14 residues. The CDR3 region is CASSPYSESYGYTF. The CDR3 DNA sequence: TGTGCCAGCAGCCCATACAGTGAATCCTATGGCTACACCTTC. Looking up the rest from reference TRBV7-2 and TRBJ1-2 gives the full variable domain: GAGVSQSPSNKVTEKGKDVELRCDPISGHTALYWYRQSLGQGLEFLIYFQGNSAPDKSGLPSDRFSAERTGGSVSTLTIQRTQQEDSAVYLCASSPYSESYGYTFGSGTRLTVV.

The chain joins TRBV27 to TRBJ2-4, with 9 bases fitting TRBD1. The CDR3 has 14 amino acids. J lost 8 bases, V lost 5 bases, and 7 bases had no gene match. CDR1 and CDR2 from the germline V gene are MNHEY and SMNVEV (reference sequence). CDR3 loop: CASSPVDRGDIQYF. In DNA, the CDR3 is TGTGCCAGCAGTCCCGTGGACAGGGGAGACATTCAGTACTTC.

The rearrangement links TRBV20-1 to TRBJ2-5; D remains ambiguous. V was shortened by 3 bases and J by 2 bases, with 13 bases between the two germline ends. Germline V CDR1 and CDR2: DFQATT, SNEGSKA (reference sequence). This CDR3 is built from 14 residues. CDR3 loop: CSARSQSLQETQYF. The CDR3, as DNA: TGCAGTGCTAGGAGCCAGAGCCTACAAGAGACCCAGTACTTC.

This chain joins TRBV6-2 or TRBV6-3 and TRBJ1-2; D is ambiguous. The CDR3 is 13 residues long. Germline CDR1 reads MNHEY; CDR2 reads SVGEGT. Trimming took off 2 bases at V and 8 bases at J, with 12 bases between the two ends. The CDR3 is CASSYPPAGGYTF. CDR3 nucleotides: TGTGCCAGCAGTTACCCCCCAGCGGGAGGCTACACCTTC.

This clonotype showed up just a few times. The V and J genes are TRBV20-1 and TRBJ2-7, with 7 bases matching TRBD1. The V gene end was trimmed by 6 bases and the J gene end by 2 bases; junction bases not matched to a gene: 10. Germline CDR1 is DFQATT and CDR2 is SNEGSKA (reference sequence). The CDR3 spans 14 residues. CDR3 sequence: CSAVPGQATYEQYF. For the CDR3, the DNA is TGCAGTGCCGTACCTGGACAGGCCACCTACGAGCAGTACTTC.

This clonotype occurred many times. The gene calls are TRBV7-2 and TRBJ2-2, with D tentatively TRBD2 (5 bases). V was shortened by 5 bases and J by 5 bases, with 9 bases between the two germline ends. The CDR3 has 13 amino acids. Germline V gives CDR1 SGHTA, CDR2 FQGNSA. As DNA, the CDR3 is TGTGCCAGCAGCCTGCCGGGGACCGGGGAGCTGTTTTTT. Translation gives CASSLPGTGELFF.

The chain has TRBV6-2 or TRBV6-3 and TRBJ1-2; D gene unclear. Trimming removed 6 bases from V and 0 bases from J, with 14 bases in between. The CDR3 covers 15 residues. Germline V gene lookup returns CDR1 MNHEY and CDR2 SVGEGT. The CDR3 nucleotides are TGTGCCAGCAGCCGAGGGAGCGGAGCTAACTATGGCTACACCTTC. Protein product: CASSRGSGANYGYTF.

As to this clonotype: A read error may be the cause here, since a much bigger clone is one base away. V gene TRBV20-1 combines with J gene TRBJ1-2; TRBD1 matches at 8 bases. This CDR3 contains 12 residues. The germline V gene encodes CDR1 DFQATT and CDR2 SNEGSKA (reference sequence). V was pared by 3 bases and J by 8 bases, with 5 bases of the junction left unmatched. CDR3 in DNA: TGCAGTGCTAGTCTGGGACAGGCGGGCTACACCTTC. It is translated as CSASLGQAGYTF.

The chain employs TRBV4-3 and TRBJ2-2, with TRBD1 matching over 8 bases. Unmatched junction bases numbered 5, after V lost 1 base and J lost 4 bases. CDR1 and CDR2 from the germline V gene are LGHNA and YSLEER. There are 16 residues in the CDR3. For the CDR3, the DNA is TGCGCCAGCAGCCAAGCGCCAGGGGGCTTCACCGGGGAGCTGTTTTTT. Residues: CASSQAPGGFTGELFF.